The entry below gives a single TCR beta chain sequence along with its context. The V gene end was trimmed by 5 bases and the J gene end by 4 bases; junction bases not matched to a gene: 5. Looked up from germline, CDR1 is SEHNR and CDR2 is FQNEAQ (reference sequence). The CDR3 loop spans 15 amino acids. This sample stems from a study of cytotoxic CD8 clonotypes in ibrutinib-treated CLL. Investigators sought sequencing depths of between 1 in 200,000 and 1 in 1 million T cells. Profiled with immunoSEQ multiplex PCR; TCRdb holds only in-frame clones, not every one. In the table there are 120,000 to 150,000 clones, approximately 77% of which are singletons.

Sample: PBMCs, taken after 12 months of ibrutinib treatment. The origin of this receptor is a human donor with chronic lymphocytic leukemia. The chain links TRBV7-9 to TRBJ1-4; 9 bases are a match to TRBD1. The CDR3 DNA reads TGTGCCAGCAGCCCGGTGGACAGGGGTAATGAAAAACTGTTTTTT. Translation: CASSPVDRGNEKLFF.